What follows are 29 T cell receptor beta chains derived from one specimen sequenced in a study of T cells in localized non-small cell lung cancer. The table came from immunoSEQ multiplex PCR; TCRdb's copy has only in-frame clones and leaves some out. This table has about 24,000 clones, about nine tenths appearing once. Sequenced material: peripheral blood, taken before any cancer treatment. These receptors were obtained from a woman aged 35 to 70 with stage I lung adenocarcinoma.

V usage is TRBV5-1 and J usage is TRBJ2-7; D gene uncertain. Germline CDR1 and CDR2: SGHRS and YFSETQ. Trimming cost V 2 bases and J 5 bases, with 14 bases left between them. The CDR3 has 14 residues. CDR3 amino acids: CASSLGISRNEQYF. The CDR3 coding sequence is TGCGCCAGCAGCTTAGGGATTTCGAGAAACGAGCAGTACTTC. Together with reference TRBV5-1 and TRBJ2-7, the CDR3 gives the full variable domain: KAGVTQTPRYLIKTRGQQVTLSCSPISGHRSVSWYQQTPGQGLQFLFEYFSETQRNKGNFPGRFSGRQFSNSRSEMNVSTLELGDSALYLCASSLGISRNEQYFGPGTRLTVT.

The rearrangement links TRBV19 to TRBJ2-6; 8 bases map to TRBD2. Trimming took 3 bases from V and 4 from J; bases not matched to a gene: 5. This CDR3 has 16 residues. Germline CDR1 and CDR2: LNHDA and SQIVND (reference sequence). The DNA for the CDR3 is TGTGCCAGTAGTATGAGCGGGAGAAGCGGGGCCAACGTCCTGACTTTC. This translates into CASSMSGRSGANVLTF. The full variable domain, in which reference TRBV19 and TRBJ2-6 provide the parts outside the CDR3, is DGGITQSPKYLFRKEGQNVTLSCEQNLNHDAMYWYRQDPGQGLRLIYYSQIVNDFQKGDIAEGYSVSREKKESFPLTVTSAQKNPTAFYLCASSMSGRSGANVLTFGAGSRLTVL.

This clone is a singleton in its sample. The CDR3 DNA is TGTGCCTGGTGGGGACTAGCGGCCGGGGAGCTGTTTTTT. Translation: CAWWGLAAGELFF. This chain links TRBV30 with TRBJ2-2; 11 bases map to TRBD2. Per germline, CDR1 GTSNPN and CDR2 SVGIG (reference sequence). V gave up 5 bases and J gave up 6 bases; unmatched junction bases: 2. The CDR3 loop spans 13 amino acids.

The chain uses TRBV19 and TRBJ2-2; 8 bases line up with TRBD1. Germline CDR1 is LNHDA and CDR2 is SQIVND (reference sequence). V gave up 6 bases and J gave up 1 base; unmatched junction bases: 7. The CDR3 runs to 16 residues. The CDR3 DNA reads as TGTGCCAGTAGGCCCGGGGACAGGAGGAACACCGGGGAGCTGTTTTTT. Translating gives CASRPGDRRNTGELFF.

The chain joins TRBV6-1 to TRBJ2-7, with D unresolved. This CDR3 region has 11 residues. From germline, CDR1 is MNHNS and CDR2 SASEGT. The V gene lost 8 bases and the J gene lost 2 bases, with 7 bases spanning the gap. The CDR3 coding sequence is TGTGCCAGCGGATTTACCTACGAGCAGTACTTC. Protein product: CASGFTYEQYF.

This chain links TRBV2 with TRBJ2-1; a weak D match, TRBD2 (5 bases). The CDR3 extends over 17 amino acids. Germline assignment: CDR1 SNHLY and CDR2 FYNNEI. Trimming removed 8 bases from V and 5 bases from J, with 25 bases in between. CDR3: CASGEMRASPRDNEQFF. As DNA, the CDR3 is TGTGCCAGCGGGGAGATGAGGGCCTCCCCCCGGGACAATGAGCAGTTCTTC.

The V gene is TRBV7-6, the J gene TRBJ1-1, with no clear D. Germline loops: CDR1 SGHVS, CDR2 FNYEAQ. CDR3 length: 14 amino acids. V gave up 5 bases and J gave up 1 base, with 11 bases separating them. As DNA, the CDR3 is TGTGCCAGCAGCATCAGAGGATCGAACACTGAAGCTTTCTTT. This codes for CASSIRGSNTEAFF.

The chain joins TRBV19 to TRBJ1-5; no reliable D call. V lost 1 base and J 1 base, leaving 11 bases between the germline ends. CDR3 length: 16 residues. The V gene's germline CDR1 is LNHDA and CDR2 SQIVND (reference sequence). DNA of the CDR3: TGTGCCAGTAGTATAGGACGCCCGGGGAGCAATCAGCCCCAGCATTTT. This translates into CASSIGRPGSNQPQHF.

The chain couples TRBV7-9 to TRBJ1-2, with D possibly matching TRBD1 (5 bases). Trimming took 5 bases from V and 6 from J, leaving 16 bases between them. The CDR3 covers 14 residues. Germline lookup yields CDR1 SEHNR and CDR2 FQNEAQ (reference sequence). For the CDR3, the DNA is TGTGCCAGCAGCCAAGCAGGGCCCCCCCATGGCTACACCTTC. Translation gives CASSQAGPPHGYTF.

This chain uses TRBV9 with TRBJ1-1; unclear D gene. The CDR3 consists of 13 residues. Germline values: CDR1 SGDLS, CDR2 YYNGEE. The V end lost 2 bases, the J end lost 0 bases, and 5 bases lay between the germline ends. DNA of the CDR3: TGTGCCAGCAGCGTTATGATGAACACTGAAGCTTTCTTT. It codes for CASSVMMNTEAFF.

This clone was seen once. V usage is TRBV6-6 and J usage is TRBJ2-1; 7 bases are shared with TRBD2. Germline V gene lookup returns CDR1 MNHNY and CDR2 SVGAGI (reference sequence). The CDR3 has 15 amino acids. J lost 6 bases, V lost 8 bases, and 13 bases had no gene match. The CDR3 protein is CASFWSGKSLNEQFF. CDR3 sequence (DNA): TGTGCCAGCTTTTGGAGCGGGAAGTCTCTCAATGAGCAGTTCTTC.

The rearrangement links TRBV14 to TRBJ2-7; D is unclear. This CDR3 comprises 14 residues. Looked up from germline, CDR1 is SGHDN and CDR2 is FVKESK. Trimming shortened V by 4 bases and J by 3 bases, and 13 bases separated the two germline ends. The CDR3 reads CASSLPGSDYEQYF. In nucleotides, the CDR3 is TGTGCCAGCAGCCTCCCGGGCTCGGACTACGAGCAGTACTTC.

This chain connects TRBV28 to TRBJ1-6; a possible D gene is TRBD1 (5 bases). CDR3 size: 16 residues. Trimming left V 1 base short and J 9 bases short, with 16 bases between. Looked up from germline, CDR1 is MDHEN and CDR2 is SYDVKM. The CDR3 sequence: CASSLFVGEGGSPLHF. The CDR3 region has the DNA TGTGCCAGCAGTTTATTTGTAGGGGAGGGTGGTTCACCCCTCCACTTT.

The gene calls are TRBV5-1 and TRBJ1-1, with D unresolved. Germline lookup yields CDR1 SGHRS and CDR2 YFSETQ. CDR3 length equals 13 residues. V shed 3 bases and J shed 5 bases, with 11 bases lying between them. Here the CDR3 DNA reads TGCGCCAGCAGCTACCGGCTTCAGACTGAAGCTTTCTTT. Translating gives CASSYRLQTEAFF.

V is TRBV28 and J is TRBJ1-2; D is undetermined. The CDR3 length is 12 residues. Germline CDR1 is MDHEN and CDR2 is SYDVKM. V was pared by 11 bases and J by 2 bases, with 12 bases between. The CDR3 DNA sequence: TGTGCCGGACTAGACGGGAACTATGGCTACACCTTC. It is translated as CAGLDGNYGYTF.

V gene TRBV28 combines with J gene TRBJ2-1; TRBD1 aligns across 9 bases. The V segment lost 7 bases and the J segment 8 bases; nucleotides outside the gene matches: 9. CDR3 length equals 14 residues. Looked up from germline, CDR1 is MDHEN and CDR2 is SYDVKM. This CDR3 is CASTRGQGRYEQFF. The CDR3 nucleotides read TGTGCCAGCACCCGCGGACAGGGGAGGTATGAGCAGTTCTTC.

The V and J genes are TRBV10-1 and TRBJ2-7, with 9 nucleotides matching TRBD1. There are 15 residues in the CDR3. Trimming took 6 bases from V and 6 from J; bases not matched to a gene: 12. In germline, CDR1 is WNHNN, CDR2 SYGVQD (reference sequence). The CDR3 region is CASSDPGQGGIEQYF. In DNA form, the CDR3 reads TGCGCCAGCAGCGATCCGGGACAGGGAGGGATCGAGCAGTACTTC.

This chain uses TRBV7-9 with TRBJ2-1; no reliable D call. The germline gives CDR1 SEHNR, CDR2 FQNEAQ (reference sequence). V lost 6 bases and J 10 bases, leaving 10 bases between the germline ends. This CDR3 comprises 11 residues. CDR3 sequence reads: CASSRDPEQFF. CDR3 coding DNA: TGTGCCAGCAGTCGTGATCCCGAGCAGTTCTTC.

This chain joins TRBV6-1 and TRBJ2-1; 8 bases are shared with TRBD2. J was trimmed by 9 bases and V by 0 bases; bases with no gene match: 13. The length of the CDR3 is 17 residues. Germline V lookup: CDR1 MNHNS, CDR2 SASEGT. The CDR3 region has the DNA TGTGCCAGCAGTGAAGCGGCAGGGGCCAGCGGGAGTCTTGAGCAGTTCTTC. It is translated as CASSEAAGASGSLEQFF.

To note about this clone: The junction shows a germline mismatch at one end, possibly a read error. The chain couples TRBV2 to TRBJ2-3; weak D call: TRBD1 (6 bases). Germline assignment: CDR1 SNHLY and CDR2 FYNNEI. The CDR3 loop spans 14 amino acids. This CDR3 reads CASRPGASTGTQYF. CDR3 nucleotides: TGTGCCAGCAGGCCCGGGGCCTCGACAGGTACGCAGTATTTT. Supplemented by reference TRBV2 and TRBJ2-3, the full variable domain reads EPEVTQTPSHQVTQMGQEVILRCVPISNHLYFYWYRQILGQKVEFLVSFYNNEISEKSEIFDDQFSVERPDGSNFTLKIRSTKLEDSAMYFCASRPGASTGTQYFGPGTRLTVL.

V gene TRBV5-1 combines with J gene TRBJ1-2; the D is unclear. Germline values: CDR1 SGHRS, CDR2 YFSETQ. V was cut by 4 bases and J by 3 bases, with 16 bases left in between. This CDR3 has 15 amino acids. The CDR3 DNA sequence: TGCGCCAGCAGCGAACCGGGCCCGGGCGACTATGGCTACACCTTC. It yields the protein CASSEPGPGDYGYTF.

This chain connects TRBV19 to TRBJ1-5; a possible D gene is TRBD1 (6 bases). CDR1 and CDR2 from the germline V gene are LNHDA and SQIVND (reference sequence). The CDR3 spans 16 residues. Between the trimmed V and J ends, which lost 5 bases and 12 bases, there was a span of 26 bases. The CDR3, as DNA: TGTGCCAGTAGTCACCTGATGGGGGCCCTCACACCAGACCAGCATTTT. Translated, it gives CASSHLMGALTPDQHF.

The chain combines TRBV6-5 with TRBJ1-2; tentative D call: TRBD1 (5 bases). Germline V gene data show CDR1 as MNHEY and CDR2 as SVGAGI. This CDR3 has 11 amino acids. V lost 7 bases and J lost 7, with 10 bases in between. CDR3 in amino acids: CASTQGTGYTF. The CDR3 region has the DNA TGTGCCAGCACTCAGGGTACTGGCTACACCTTC.

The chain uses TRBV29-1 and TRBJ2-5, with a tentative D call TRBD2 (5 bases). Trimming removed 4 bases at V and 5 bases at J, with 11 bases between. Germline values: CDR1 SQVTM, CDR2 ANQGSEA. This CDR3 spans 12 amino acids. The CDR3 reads CSVVGWEETQYF. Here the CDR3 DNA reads TGCAGCGTTGTGGGGTGGGAGGAGACCCAGTACTTC. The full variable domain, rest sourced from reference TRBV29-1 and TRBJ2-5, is SAVISQKPSRDICQRGTSLTIQCQVDSQVTMMFWYRQQPGQSLTLIATANQGSEATYESGFVIDKFPISRPNLTFSTLTVSNMSPEDSSIYLCSVVGWEETQYFGPGTRLLVL.

This chain's CDR3 is CASTSLSVLTF. The DNA of the CDR3 is TGTGCCAGCACCAGCCTCAGCGTCCTGACTTTC. The chain couples TRBV6-1 to TRBJ2-6; no clear D gene. With 7 bases removed from V and 12 bases from J, the gap between germline ends came to 10 bases. The CDR3 loop spans 11 amino acids. CDR1 is MNHNS, CDR2 SASEGT, per germline.

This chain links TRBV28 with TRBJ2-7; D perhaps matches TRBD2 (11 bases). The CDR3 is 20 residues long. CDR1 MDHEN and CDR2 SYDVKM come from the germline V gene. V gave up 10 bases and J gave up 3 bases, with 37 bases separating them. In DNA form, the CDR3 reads TGTGCCACCCAGCCCGACAGGGGGCGTCTAGCGGGAGGCATAGTCTACGAGCAGTACTTC. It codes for CATQPDRGRLAGGIVYEQYF. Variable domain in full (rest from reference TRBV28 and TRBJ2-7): DVKVTQSSRYLVKRTGEKVFLECVQDMDHENMFWYRQDPGLGLRLIYFSYDVKMKEKGDIPEGYSVSREKKERFSLILESASTNQTSMYLCATQPDRGRLAGGIVYEQYFGPGTRLTVT.

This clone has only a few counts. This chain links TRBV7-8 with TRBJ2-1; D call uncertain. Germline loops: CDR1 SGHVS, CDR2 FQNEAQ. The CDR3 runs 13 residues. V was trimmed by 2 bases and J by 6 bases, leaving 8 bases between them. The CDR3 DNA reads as TGTGCCAGCAGCTTATATCGGGTCAATGAGCAGTTCTTC. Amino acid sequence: CASSLYRVNEQFF.

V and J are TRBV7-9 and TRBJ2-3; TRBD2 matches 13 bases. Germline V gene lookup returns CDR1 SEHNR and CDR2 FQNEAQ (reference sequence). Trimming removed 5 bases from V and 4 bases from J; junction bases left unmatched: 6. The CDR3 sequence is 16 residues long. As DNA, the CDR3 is TGTGCCAGCAGCCTAGGGGGACTAGCGGGATCAGATACGCAGTATTTT. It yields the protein CASSLGGLAGSDTQYF.

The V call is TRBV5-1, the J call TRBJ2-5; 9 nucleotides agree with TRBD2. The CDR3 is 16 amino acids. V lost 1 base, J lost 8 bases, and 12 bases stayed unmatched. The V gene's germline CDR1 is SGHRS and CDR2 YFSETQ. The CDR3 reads CASSLMASGAQGTQYF. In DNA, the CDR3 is TGCGCCAGCAGCTTGATGGCTAGCGGGGCTCAAGGAACCCAGTACTTC.